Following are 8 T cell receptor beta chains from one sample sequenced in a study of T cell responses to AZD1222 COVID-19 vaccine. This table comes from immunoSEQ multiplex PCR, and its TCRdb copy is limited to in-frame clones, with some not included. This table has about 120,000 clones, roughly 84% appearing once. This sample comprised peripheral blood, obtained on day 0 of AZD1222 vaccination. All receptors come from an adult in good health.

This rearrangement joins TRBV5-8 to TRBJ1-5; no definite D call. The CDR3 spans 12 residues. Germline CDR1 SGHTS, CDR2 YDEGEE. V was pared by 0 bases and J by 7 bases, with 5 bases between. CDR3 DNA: TGTGCCAGCAGCTTGGGGTGGCAGCCCCAGCATTTT. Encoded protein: CASSLGWQPQHF.

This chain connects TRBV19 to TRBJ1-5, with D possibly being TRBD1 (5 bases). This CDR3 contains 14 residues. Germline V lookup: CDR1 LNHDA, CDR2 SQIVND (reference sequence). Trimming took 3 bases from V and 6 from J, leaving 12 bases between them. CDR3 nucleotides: TGTGCCAGTAGTATCAATGGGGGGGGTCAGCCCCAGCATTTT. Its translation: CASSINGGGQPQHF.

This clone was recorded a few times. CDR3 in amino acids: CASSPRGQGTDTQYF. In nucleotides, the CDR3 is TGCGCCAGCAGCCCTCGGGGGCAGGGCACAGATACGCAGTATTTT. The genes are TRBV4-3 and TRBJ2-3; the D call may be TRBD1 or TRBD2 (6 bases each). CDR1 is LGHNA and CDR2 is YSLEER in the germline V gene. The CDR3 is made up of 15 amino acids. Trimming removed 4 bases from V and 1 base from J, with 12 bases in between.

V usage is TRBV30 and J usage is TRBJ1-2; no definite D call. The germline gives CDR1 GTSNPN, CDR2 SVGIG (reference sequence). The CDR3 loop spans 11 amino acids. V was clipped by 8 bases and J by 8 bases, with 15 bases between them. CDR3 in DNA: TGTGCCCTGGCCCGGGTTCTAGGCTACACCTTC. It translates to CALARVLGYTF.

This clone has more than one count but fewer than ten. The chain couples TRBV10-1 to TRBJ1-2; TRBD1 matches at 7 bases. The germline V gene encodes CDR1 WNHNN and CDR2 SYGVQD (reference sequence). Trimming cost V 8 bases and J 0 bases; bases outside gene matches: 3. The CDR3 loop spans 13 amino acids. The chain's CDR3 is CASGTDPNYGYTF. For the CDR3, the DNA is TGCGCCAGCGGGACAGACCCTAACTATGGCTACACCTTC.

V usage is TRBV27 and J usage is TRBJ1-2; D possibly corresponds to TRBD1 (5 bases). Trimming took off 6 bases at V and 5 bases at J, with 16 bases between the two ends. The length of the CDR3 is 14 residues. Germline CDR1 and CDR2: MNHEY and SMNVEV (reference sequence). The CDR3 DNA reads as TGTGCCAGCAGGCCCGTAGGGGCCTATTATGGCTACACCTTC. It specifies CASRPVGAYYGYTF.

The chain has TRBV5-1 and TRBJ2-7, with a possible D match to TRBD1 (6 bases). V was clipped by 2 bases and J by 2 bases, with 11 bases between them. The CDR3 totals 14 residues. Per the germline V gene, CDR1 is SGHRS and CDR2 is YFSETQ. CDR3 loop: CASSFAGATYEQYF. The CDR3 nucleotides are TGCGCCAGCAGCTTTGCAGGGGCTACCTACGAGCAGTACTTC.

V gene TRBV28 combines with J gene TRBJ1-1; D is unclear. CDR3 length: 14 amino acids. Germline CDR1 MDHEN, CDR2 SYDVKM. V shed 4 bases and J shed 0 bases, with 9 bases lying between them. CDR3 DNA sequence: TGTGCCAGCAGTTACCCTCGAGTGAACACTGAAGCTTTCTTT. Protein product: CASSYPRVNTEAFF.